Below, 26 T cell receptor beta chains from the same sample are listed, as sequenced in a study of T cell repertoires in cytomegalovirus infection. TCRdb called the reads again in MiXCR, with one record for every CDR3 protein. Of some 920,000 distinct CDR3 sequences in the sample, roughly 31% are singletons; the top ten hold 13%. Their antigens are not known. The specimen comprised cultured CD8+ T cells from PBMCs, sampled from culture after CMV antigen stimulation. The source is a human donor in good health (CMV status not recorded). Some clones in this sample may be carry-over from other donors' samples.

V is TRBV6-6 and J is TRBJ2-5, with D perhaps TRBD1 or TRBD2 (7 bases each). The CDR3 spans 17 residues. Trimming pared 1 base from V and 0 bases from J, leaving 15 bases between. Germline V lookup: CDR1 MNHNY, CDR2 SVGAGI (reference sequence). The CDR3 here is CASSYYWAGGDQETQYF. Written as DNA, the CDR3 is TGTGCCAGCAGTTACTACTGGGCAGGGGGGGACCAAGAGACCCAGTACTTC.

The V and J genes are TRBV4-1 and TRBJ2-3; D is undetermined. V lost 1 base and J 6 bases, leaving 20 bases between the germline ends. CDR1 and CDR2 (germline): MGHRA, YSYEKL. The CDR3 runs 17 residues. CDR3 in DNA: TGCGCCAGCAGCCAAGGTCAGCAGGTCGAGGTGGGGGATACGCAGTATTTT. Encoded protein: CASSQGQQVEVGDTQYF.

The chain links TRBV13 to TRBJ1-1, with D maybe TRBD1 (5 bases). V was clipped by 4 bases and J by 5 bases, with 11 bases between them. Per the germline V gene, CDR1 is PRHDT and CDR2 is FYEKMQ (reference sequence). This CDR3 contains 13 residues. CDR3 nucleotide sequence: TGTGCCAGCAGCTCCGGGGGGAAGACTGAAGCTTTCTTT. It is translated as CASSSGGKTEAFF.

This clonotype was detected only a few times. The chain couples TRBV6-5 to TRBJ1-1, with D uncertain. Per germline, CDR1 MNHEY and CDR2 SVGAGI. The CDR3 runs 13 residues. The germline V and J ends were trimmed by 2 bases and 1 base, with 5 bases remaining between them. Here the CDR3 reads CASSYNENTEAFF. In DNA form, the CDR3 reads TGTGCCAGCAGTTACAACGAGAACACTGAAGCTTTCTTT.

This clonotype was counted only a few times. V and J are TRBV5-8 and TRBJ2-2; no definite D call. CDR1 is SGHTS, CDR2 YDEGEE, per germline. The V gene lost 4 bases and the J gene lost 4 bases, with 14 bases spanning the gap. The CDR3 covers 15 residues. The CDR3 sequence is CASSRTVSRTGELFF. The CDR3 region has the DNA TGTGCCAGCAGCCGGACGGTGTCGCGCACCGGGGAGCTGTTTTTT.

A few counts support this clonotype. The chain joins TRBV27 to TRBJ1-1, with 8 nucleotides matching TRBD1. Germline V lookup: CDR1 MNHEY, CDR2 SMNVEV (reference sequence). With 4 bases clipped from V and 7 bases from J, the junction kept 8 bases outside the gene matches. The CDR3 length is 14 residues. CDR3 in amino acids: CASSYGTGDFEAFF. CDR3 DNA: TGTGCCAGCAGTTACGGGACAGGAGATTTTGAAGCTTTCTTT.

This clonotype has a count of ten or more. The V call is TRBV9, the J call TRBJ2-1; D possibly uses TRBD1 or TRBD2 (5 bases each). CDR1 and CDR2 (germline): SGDLS, YYNGEE. CDR3 size: 15 residues. The V gene lost 4 bases and the J gene lost 4 bases, with 15 bases spanning the gap. The CDR3 coding sequence is TGTGCCAGCAGCCCCGGGGCGGAACCGTACAATGAGCAGTTCTTC. Protein product: CASSPGAEPYNEQFF. Together with reference TRBV9 and TRBJ2-1, the CDR3 gives the full variable domain: DSGVTQTPKHLITATGQRVTLRCSPRSGDLSVYWYQQSLDQGLQFLIQYYNGEERAKGNILERFSAQQFPDLHSELNLSSLELGDSALYFCASSPGAEPYNEQFFGPGTRLTVL.

This rearrangement joins TRBV19 to TRBJ2-5; possibly TRBD2 for D (6 bases). Per germline, CDR1 LNHDA and CDR2 SQIVND (reference sequence). The CDR3 has 19 amino acids. Trimming shortened V by 3 bases and J by 0 bases, and 23 bases separated the two germline ends. CDR3 in amino acids: CASSIIAPGASQYQETQYF. CDR3 nucleotides: TGTGCCAGTAGTATCATAGCCCCGGGAGCATCCCAGTACCAAGAGACCCAGTACTTC.

The J gene is TRBJ1-1, the V gene TRBV6-2 or TRBV6-3; D might be TRBD1 (6 bases). This CDR3 comprises 17 residues. V was trimmed by 1 base and J by 7 bases, leaving 22 bases between them. CDR1 is MNHEY, CDR2 SVGEGT, per germline. The CDR3 sequence: CASSYYEMDSSKGEAFF. The DNA of the CDR3 is TGTGCCAGCAGTTACTACGAGATGGACAGCTCAAAAGGTGAAGCTTTCTTT.

This clonotype was detected only a few times. This chain uses TRBV12-3 or TRBV12-4 with TRBJ2-5; D possibly corresponds to TRBD2 (5 bases). This CDR3 has 15 residues. V lost 3 bases and J lost 3, with 14 bases in between. The CDR3 coding sequence is TGTGCCAGCAGTTTCATATTGAACGGGGAAGAGACCCAGTACTTC. As protein: CASSFILNGEETQYF.

This clonotype was seen just once. One end of the junction varies from germline; a read error may be responsible. The chain uses TRBV28 and TRBJ1-1, with TRBD1 matching 8 bases. Germline loops: CDR1 MDHEN, CDR2 SYDVKM. The CDR3 consists of 14 residues. In DNA form, the CDR3 reads TGTGCCAGCAGTTCAGGGACAGGTAGCACTGAAGTTTTCTTT. Its translation is CASSSGTGSTEVFF. The full variable domain, its missing parts supplied by reference TRBV28 and TRBJ1-1, is DVKVTQSSRYLVKRTGEKVFLECVQDMDHENMFWYRQDPGLGLRLIYFSYDVKMKEKGDIPEGYSVSREKKERFSLILESASTNQTSMYLCASSSGTGSTEVFFGQGTRLTVV.

The gene calls are TRBV20-1 and TRBJ2-7, with 9 bases matching TRBD2. J lost 7 bases, V lost 2 bases, and 15 bases had no gene match. Germline CDR1 DFQATT, CDR2 SNEGSKA (reference sequence). The CDR3 covers 16 residues. DNA for the CDR3: TGCAGTGCTAGATCCCTCCGGAGCGGGGGGTCAGGGGAGCAGTACTTC. Protein product: CSARSLRSGGSGEQYF.

This clonotype appeared a few times. J is TRBJ2-1 and V is TRBV10-1; D uncertain. V was shortened by 0 bases and J by 6 bases, with 9 bases between the two germline ends. This CDR3 spans 14 amino acids. In germline, CDR1 is WNHNN, CDR2 SYGVQD (reference sequence). Written as DNA, the CDR3 is TGCGCCAGCAGTGAGTCGTTGGCATCCAATGAGCAGTTCTTC. Protein: CASSESLASNEQFF.

There are a few counts of this clonotype. The rearrangement uses TRBV19 and TRBJ2-3; D is uncertain. Germline V gene data show CDR1 as LNHDA and CDR2 as SQIVND (reference sequence). The ends were cut back, 9 bases at V and 2 bases at J, with 18 bases in the middle. The CDR3 is 15 residues long. The chain's CDR3 is CASKPLLALTDTQYF. The CDR3, as DNA: TGTGCCAGCAAGCCCCTTTTGGCCCTCACAGATACGCAGTATTTT.

The chain couples TRBV7-9 to TRBJ1-2; a weak D match, TRBD1 (5 bases). The V end was cut by 2 bases, the J end by 2 bases, with 15 bases between. Germline CDR1 SEHNR, CDR2 FQNEAQ (reference sequence). This CDR3 region has 16 residues. The CDR3 reads CASSLTIQGSNYGYTF. CDR3 coding DNA: TGTGCCAGCAGCTTAACAATCCAGGGTTCGAACTATGGCTACACCTTC.

A single count supports this clonotype. This may come from a read error, since a much larger clone is one base off. The V call is TRBV6-1, the J call TRBJ2-7; no reliable D call. Per the germline V gene, CDR1 is MNHNS and CDR2 is SASEGT. CDR3 length equals 15 residues. Trimming cost V 2 bases and J 0 bases, with 11 bases left between them. The CDR3 nucleotides read TGTGCCAGCAGTGAATATTTAGAGGCCTCCTACGAGCAGTACTTC. Translated: CASSEYLEASYEQYF.

This chain joins TRBV20-1 and TRBJ2-1; TRBD1 aligns across 9 bases. This CDR3 is built from 15 residues. Trimming cost V 2 bases and J 2 bases; bases outside gene matches: 4. Germline CDR1 DFQATT, CDR2 SNEGSKA (reference sequence). The CDR3 DNA reads TGCAGTGCTAGACCCCGGGACAGGGCCTACAATGAGCAGTTCTTC. Its protein product is CSARPRDRAYNEQFF.

The V gene is TRBV12-3 or TRBV12-4, the J gene TRBJ2-2; 8 positions match TRBD2. The CDR3 sequence is 15 residues long. The V segment lost 6 bases and the J segment 3 bases; nucleotides outside the gene matches: 6. The CDR3 DNA follows: TGTGCCAGCAGGGGAGCGGGGGCTTACACCGGGGAGCTGTTTTTT. Its translation is CASRGAGAYTGELFF.

The rearrangement joins TRBV15 to TRBJ2-5; the D gene is possibly TRBD1 (6 bases). Trimming removed 2 bases at V and 4 bases at J, with 11 bases between. CDR1 is LNHNV, CDR2 YYDKDF, per germline (reference sequence). The CDR3 runs 14 residues. CDR3 region: CATSRIRGGETQYF. Written as DNA, the CDR3 is TGTGCCACCAGCAGAATAAGAGGGGGAGAGACCCAGTACTTC.

This clonotype appeared a few times. The chain joins TRBV10-2 to TRBJ2-2, with D maybe TRBD2 (6 bases). Trimming took off 5 bases at V and 3 bases at J, with 10 bases between the two ends. The germline CDR1 and CDR2 sequences are WSHSY and SAAADI. The CDR3 is 14 amino acids. The CDR3 region is CASSWGEYTGELFF. The DNA for the CDR3 is TGCGCCAGCAGTTGGGGGGAGTACACCGGGGAGCTGTTTTTT.

This clonotype was seen more than once but under ten times. The chain combines TRBV7-2 with TRBJ1-1; D unclear. CDR3 size: 14 residues. CDR1 is SGHTA, CDR2 FQGNSA, per germline. V was trimmed by 0 bases and J by 5 bases, leaving 10 bases between them. CDR3 amino acids: CASSLAAAWTEAFF. The CDR3, as DNA: TGTGCCAGCAGCTTAGCTGCGGCTTGGACTGAAGCTTTCTTT.

This chain connects TRBV4-1 to TRBJ2-3; D is undetermined. V lost 2 bases and J lost 2, with 23 bases in between. The CDR3 sequence is 19 residues long. The germline V gene encodes CDR1 MGHRA and CDR2 YSYEKL. This CDR3 reads CASSQLAPPLELATDTQYF. CDR3 sequence (DNA): TGCGCCAGCAGCCAACTTGCCCCCCCCCTTGAGCTTGCCACAGATACGCAGTATTTT.

This rearrangement joins TRBV2 to TRBJ1-1; possibly TRBD1 for D (5 bases). The CDR3 loop spans 13 amino acids. The V end lost 8 bases, the J end lost 1 base, and 11 bases lay between the germline ends. Germline V gene data show CDR1 as SNHLY and CDR2 as FYNNEI. CDR3 nucleotide sequence: TGTGCCAGCCCCTGGGGGGGGAACACTGAAGCTTTCTTT. This encodes CASPWGGNTEAFF.

This clonotype has only a few counts. The gene calls are TRBV9 and TRBJ2-3; 8 bases line up with TRBD2. J was trimmed by 5 bases and V by 0 bases; bases with no gene match: 8. Per the germline V gene, CDR1 is SGDLS and CDR2 is YYNGEE. The CDR3 spans 16 residues. The CDR3 nucleotides read TGTGCCAGCAGCGTAGAAGATAGCGGGGCAGGAGATACGCAGTATTTT. Protein sequence: CASSVEDSGAGDTQYF. Looking up the rest from reference TRBV9 and TRBJ2-3 gives the full variable domain: DSGVTQTPKHLITATGQRVTLRCSPRSGDLSVYWYQQSLDQGLQFLIQYYNGEERAKGNILERFSAQQFPDLHSELNLSSLELGDSALYFCASSVEDSGAGDTQYFGPGTRLTVL.

In its sample, this clonotype was seen many times. The chain couples TRBV7-6 to TRBJ2-1; D may be TRBD1 or TRBD2 (5 bases each). V was pared by 5 bases and J by 4 bases, with 15 bases between. This CDR3 region has 15 residues. Germline CDR1 SGHVS, CDR2 FNYEAQ. In DNA form, the CDR3 reads TGTGCCAGCAGCAAGGAGGCAGGGCTATACAATGAGCAGTTCTTC. Encoded protein: CASSKEAGLYNEQFF.

J is TRBJ2-7 and V is TRBV12-3 or TRBV12-4; TRBD2 agrees at 10 bases. V shed 3 bases and J 3 bases; nucleotides not matched to a gene: 2. The CDR3 is 14 residues long. CDR3 nucleotides: TGTGCCAGCAGTTTCACTAGCGGGGACTACGAGCAGTACTTC. This encodes CASSFTSGDYEQYF.